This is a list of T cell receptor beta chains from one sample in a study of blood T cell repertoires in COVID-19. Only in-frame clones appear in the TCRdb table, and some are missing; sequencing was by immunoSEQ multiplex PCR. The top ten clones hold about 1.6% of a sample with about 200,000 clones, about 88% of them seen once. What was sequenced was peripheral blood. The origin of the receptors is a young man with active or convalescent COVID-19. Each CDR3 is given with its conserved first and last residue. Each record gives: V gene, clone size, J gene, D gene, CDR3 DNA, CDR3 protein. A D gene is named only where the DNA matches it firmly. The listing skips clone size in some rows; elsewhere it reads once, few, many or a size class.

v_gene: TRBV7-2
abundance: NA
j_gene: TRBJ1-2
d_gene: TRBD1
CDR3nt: TGTGCCAGCAGCTTAGCGCAGGGGACAGCCTATGGCTACACCTTC
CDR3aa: CASSLAQGTAYGYTF

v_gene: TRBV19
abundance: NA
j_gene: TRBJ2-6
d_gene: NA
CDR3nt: TGTGCCAGCGGGATAGAGCTAGCTACGTCTGGGGCCAACGTCCTGACTTTC
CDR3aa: CASGIELATSGANVLTF

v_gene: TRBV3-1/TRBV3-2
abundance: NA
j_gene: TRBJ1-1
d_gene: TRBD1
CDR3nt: TGTGCCAGCAGCCAAGGTTTGCAGGGGGTGAACACTGAAGCTTTCTTT
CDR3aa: CASSQGLQGVNTEAFF

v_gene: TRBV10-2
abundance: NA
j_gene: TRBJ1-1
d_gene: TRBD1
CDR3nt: TGCGCCAGCAGGAAGACAGGGCTAATCTATTTTTTGGACACTGAAGCTTTCTTT
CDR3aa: CASRKTGLIYFLDTEAFF

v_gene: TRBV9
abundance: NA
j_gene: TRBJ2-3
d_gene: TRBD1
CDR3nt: TGTGCCAGCAGCGCCCGACAGGGGGGCACAGATACGCAGTATTTT
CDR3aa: CASSARQGGTDTQYF

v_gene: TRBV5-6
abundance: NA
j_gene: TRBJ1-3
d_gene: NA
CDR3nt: TGTGCCAGCAGCTTGGCTCGGGAGAGATTAGGAAACACCATATATTTT
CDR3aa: CASSLARERLGNTIYF

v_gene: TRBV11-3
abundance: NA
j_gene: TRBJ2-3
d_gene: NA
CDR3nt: TGTGCCAGCAGCTTGGGGGCCACAGATACGCAGTATTTT
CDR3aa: CASSLGATDTQYF

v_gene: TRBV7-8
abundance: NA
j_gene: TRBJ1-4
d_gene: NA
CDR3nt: TGTGCCAGCAGCTTACGACAGGCTAATGAAAAACTGTTTTTT
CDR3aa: CASSLRQANEKLFF

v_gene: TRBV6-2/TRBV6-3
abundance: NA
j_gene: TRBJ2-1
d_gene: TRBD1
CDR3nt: TGTGCCAACAGCCGACGGGACAGGGGAAATGAGCAGTTCTTC
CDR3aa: CANSRRDRGNEQFF

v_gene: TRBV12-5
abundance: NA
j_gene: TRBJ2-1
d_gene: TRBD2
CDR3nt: TGTGCTAGTGGCCTTAGCGGGGTCCATGAGCAGTTCTTC
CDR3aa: CASGLSGVHEQFF

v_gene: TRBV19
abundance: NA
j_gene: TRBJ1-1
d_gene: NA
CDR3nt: TGTGCCAGTAGTATCTCCAGGAGGCCCACTGAAGCTTTCTTT
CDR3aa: CASSISRRPTEAFF

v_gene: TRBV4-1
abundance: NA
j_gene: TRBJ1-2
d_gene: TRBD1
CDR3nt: TGCGCCAGCAGCCTAGTCCCCGACAGGGAACATTTGGGCTACACCTTC
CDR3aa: CASSLVPDREHLGYTF

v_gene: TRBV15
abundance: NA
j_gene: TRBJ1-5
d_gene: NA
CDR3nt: TGTGCCACCAGCAGTTACAGGGTAGGTCAGCCCCAGCATTTT
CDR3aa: CATSSYRVGQPQHF

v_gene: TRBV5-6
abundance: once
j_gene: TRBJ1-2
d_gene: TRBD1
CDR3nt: TGTGCCAGCAGCTCGGGGACAGGGAAAGGGAGCTATGGCTACACCTTC
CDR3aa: CASSSGTGKGSYGYTF

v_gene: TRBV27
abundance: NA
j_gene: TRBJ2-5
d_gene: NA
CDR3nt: TGTGCCAGCAGTTTGAGGGGGGAGACCCAGTACTTC
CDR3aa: CASSLRGETQYF

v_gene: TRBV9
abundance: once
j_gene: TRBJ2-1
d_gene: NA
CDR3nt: TGTGCCAGCATGCAGGGGAATGAGCAGTTCTTC
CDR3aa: CASMQGNEQFF

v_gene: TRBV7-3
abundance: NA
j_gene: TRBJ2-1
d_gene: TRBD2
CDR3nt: TGTGCCAGCAGCTTGGGGACTAGCGGCCATGAGCAGTTCTTC
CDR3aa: CASSLGTSGHEQFF

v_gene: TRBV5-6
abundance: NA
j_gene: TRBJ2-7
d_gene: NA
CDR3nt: TGTGCCAGCATTACATGGACAGACTCCTACGAGCAGTACTTC
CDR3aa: CASITWTDSYEQYF

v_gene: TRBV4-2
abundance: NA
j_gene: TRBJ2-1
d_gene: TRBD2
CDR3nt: TGTGCCAGCAGCCAAGATAGTTTCCGGGGGGGTGCGTACAATGAGCAGTTCTTC
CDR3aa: CASSQDSFRGGAYNEQFF

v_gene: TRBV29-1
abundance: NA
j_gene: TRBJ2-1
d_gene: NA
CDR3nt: TGCAGCGTTGAGCGGGGTCGGGTTGAGCAGTTCTTC
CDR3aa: CSVERGRVEQFF

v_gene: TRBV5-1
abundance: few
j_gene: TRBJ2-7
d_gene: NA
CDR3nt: TGCGCCAGCAGCATCGGTCCCACCGACTACGAGCAGTACTTC
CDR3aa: CASSIGPTDYEQYF

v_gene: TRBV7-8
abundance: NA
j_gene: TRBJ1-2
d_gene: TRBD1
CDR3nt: TGTGCCAGCAGCTCTGGGACAGGTCTTAACTATGGCTACACCTTC
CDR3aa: CASSSGTGLNYGYTF

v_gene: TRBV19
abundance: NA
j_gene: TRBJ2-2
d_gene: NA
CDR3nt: TGTGCCAGTAGTCCCAGGCGCAGGGACACCGGGGAGCTGTTTTTT
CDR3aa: CASSPRRRDTGELFF

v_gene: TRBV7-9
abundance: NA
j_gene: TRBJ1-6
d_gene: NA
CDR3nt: TGTGCCAGCAGCTCATTAACAGGAAGACCCCTCCACTTT
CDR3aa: CASSSLTGRPLHF

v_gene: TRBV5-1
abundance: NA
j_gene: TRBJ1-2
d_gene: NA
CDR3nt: TGCGCCAGCAGCTTGGAGGTAAACAGGCAAACCACTACCTATGGCTACACCTTC
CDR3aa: CASSLEVNRQTTTYGYTF

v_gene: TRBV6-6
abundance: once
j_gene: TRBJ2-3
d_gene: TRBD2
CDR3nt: TGTGCCAGCAGCCGTAGCGGGAGCGCAGATACGCAGTATTTT
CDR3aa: CASSRSGSADTQYF

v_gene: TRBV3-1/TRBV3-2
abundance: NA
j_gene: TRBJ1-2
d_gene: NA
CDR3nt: TGTGCCAGCAGACATGGACAGTCGGATGGCTACACCTTC
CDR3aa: CASRHGQSDGYTF

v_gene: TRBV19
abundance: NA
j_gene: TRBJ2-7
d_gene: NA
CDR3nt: TGTGCCAGTAGTATCACAGGGAGCTACGAGCAGTACTTC
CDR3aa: CASSITGSYEQYF

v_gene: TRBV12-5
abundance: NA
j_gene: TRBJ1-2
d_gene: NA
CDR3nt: TGTGCTAGTGGCCGCGCCGAACAGGGTCCCCACTATGGCTACACCTTC
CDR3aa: CASGRAEQGPHYGYTF

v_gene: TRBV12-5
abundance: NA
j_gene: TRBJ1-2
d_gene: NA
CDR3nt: TGTGCTAGTGGTGCGATCGGTGGCTACACCTTC
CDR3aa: CASGAIGGYTF

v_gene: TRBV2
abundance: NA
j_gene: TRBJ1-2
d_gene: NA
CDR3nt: TGTGCCAGCAATGTCGGGACTCCTAAGGGCTACACCTTC
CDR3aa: CASNVGTPKGYTF

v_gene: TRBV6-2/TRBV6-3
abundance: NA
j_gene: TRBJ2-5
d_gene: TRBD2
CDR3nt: TGTGCCAGCAGTTCTGGTGGACTAGCGGAAGAGACCCAGTACTTC
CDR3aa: CASSSGGLAEETQYF

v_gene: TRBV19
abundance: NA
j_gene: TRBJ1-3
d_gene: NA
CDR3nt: TGTGCCAGTAGTATGCCGGGACTTACTGCTGGAAACACCATATATTTT
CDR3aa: CASSMPGLTAGNTIYF

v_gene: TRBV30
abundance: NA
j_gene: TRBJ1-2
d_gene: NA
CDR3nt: TGTGCCTGGAGTGAAGCCGTCGGGGGGGGCTATGGCTACACCTTC
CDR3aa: CAWSEAVGGGYGYTF

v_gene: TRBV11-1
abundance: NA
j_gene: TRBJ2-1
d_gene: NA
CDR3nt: TGTGCCAGCAGCTTAGCGGGGCGAAACTACAATGAGCAGTTCTTC
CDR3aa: CASSLAGRNYNEQFF

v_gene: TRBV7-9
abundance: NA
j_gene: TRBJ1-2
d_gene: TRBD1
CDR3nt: TGTGCCAGCAGCCCCGGGGGACAGGTTAACTATGGCTACACCTTC
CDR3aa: CASSPGGQVNYGYTF

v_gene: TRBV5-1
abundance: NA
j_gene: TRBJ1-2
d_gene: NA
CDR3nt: TGCGCCAGCAGCTTGGACCCGGTCTCACAAGCGGGCTACACCTTC
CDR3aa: CASSLDPVSQAGYTF

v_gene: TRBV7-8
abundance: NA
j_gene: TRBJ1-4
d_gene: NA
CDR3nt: TGTGCCAGCAGCTTAGCAGAGCTTGAAAAACTGTTTTTT
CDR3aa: CASSLAELEKLFF

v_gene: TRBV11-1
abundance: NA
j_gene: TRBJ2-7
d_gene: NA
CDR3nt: TGTGCCAGCAGTAAACCAGGAAACTACGAGCAGTACTTC
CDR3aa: CASSKPGNYEQYF

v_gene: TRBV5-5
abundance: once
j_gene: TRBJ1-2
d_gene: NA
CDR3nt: TGTGCCAGCAGCTTGCGGTTGCGCGACTATGGCTACACCTTC
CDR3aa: CASSLRLRDYGYTF

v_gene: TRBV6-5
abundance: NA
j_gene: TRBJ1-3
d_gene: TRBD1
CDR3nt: TGTGCCAGCAGTTCGGGACAGGGGTTAGGCACCATATATTTT
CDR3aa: CASSSGQGLGTIYF

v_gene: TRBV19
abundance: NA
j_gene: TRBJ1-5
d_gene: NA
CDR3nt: TGTGCCAGTAATCAAGTGGGTGGCGGCTATAGCAATCAGCCCCAGCATTTT
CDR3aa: CASNQVGGGYSNQPQHF

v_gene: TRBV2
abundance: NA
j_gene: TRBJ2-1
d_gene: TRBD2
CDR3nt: TGTGCCAGCAGTCGTCGGGGGGGTGAGCAGTTCTTC
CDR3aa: CASSRRGGEQFF

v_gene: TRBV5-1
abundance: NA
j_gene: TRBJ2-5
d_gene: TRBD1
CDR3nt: TGCGCCAGCAGCCGCGGACAGGGAGGTCAAGAGACCCAGTACTTC
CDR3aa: CASSRGQGGQETQYF

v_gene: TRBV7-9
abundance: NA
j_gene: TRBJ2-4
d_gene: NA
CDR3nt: TGTGCCAGCAGCCCTTCCGGGTCCGGAACAAACATTCAGTACTTC
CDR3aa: CASSPSGSGTNIQYF

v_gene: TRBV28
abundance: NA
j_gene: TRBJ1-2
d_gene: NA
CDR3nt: TGTGCCAGCAGTTTAGCAGGGAACTATGGCTACACCTTC
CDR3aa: CASSLAGNYGYTF

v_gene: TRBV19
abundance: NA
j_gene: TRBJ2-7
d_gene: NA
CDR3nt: TGTGCCAGTAGTAAAGGGGGTAAATACGAGCAGTACTTC
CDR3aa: CASSKGGKYEQYF

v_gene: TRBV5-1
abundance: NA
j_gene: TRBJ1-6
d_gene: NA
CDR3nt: TGCGCCAGCAGCTTTGGCGTACAGTATAATTCACCCCTCCACTTT
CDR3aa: CASSFGVQYNSPLHF

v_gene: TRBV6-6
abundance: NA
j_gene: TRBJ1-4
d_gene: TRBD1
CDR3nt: TGTGCCAGCAGTCCAAACAGGGGCGATAATGAAAAACTGTTTTTT
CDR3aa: CASSPNRGDNEKLFF

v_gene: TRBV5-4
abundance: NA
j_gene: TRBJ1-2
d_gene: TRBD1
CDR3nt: TGTGCCAGCAGCTCATCCTACCGGACAGGGGACTATGGCTACACCTTC
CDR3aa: CASSSSYRTGDYGYTF

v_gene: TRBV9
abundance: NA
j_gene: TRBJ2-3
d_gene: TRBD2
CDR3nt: TGTGCCAGCAGCGTTGGGGCTAGCGGGGGGACAGATACGCAGTATTTT
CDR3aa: CASSVGASGGTDTQYF

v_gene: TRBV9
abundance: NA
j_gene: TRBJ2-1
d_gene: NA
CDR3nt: TGTGCCAGCAGCGCACATCGGGACTCCCTTTGGGAGCAGTTCTTC
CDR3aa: CASSAHRDSLWEQFF

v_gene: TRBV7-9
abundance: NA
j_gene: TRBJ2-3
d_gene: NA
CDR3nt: TGTGCCAGCAGCTCCAAAGGACTTCCCACAGATACGCAGTATTTT
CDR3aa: CASSSKGLPTDTQYF